This T cell receptor beta chain was captured in a study of T cells after yellow fever vaccination. Study at large: Preparing low-cell-number fractions relied on SMART-Seq v4 Ultra Low Input.

Study-level findings and limits: The secondary T-cell response peaked on day 5, not day 15, but was weaker.

The 5'RACE template-switching step produced TCR cDNA and added a universal primer site and UMIs. Each CDR3 protein is one row after TCRdb ran MiXCR on the 5' RACE reads. The table lists under 300,000 distinct CDR3 sequences, less than 9% of them singletons. This clonotype was found many times. The antigen is not known. V lost 1 base and J 5 bases, leaving 15 bases between the germline ends. Germline V gives CDR1 LGHNA, CDR2 YNFKEQ. CDR3 length: 15 residues. This sequence was found in a man in his thirties or forties who received the YFV17D yellow fever vaccine. The material sequenced was CD4+ T cells sorted from PBMCs, taken 15 days after the yellow fever booster vaccination. The V call is TRBV4-2, the J call TRBJ2-7, with a weak D call TRBD2 (6 bases). The CDR3 DNA sequence: TGTGCCAGCAGCCAAGTTGGAGGCGGGAACAACGAGCAGTACTTC. Protein sequence: CASSQVGGGNNEQYF.